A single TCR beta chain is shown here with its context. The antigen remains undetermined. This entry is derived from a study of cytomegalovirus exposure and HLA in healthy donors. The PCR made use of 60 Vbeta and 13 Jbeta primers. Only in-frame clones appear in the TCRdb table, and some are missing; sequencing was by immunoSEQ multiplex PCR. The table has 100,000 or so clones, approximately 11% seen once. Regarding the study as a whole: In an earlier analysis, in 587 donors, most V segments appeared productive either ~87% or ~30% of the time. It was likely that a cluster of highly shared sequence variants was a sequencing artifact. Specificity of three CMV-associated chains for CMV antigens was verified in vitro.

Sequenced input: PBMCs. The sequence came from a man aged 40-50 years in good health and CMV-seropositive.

CDR3 nucleotides: TGCGCCAGCAGCTTGCCCGGGACTAGCGGGAGCGATACGCAGTATTTT. Translation: CASSLPGTSGSDTQYF. V and J are TRBV5-1 and TRBJ2-3; 14 positions match TRBD2. Trimming cost V 1 base and J 6 bases; bases outside gene matches: 4. The germline CDR1 and CDR2 sequences are SGHRS and YFSETQ. The length of the CDR3 is 16 residues.